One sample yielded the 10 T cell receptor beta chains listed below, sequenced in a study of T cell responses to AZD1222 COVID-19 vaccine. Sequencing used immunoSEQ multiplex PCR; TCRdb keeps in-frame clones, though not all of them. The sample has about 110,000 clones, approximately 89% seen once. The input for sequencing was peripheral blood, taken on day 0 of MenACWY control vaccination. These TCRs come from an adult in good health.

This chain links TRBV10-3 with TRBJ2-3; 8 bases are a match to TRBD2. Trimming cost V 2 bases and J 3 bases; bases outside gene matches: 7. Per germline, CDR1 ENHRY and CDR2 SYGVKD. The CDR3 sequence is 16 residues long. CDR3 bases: TGTGCCATCAGTGAGCAAGGGACTAGTCTGACAGATACGCAGTATTTT. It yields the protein CAISEQGTSLTDTQYF.

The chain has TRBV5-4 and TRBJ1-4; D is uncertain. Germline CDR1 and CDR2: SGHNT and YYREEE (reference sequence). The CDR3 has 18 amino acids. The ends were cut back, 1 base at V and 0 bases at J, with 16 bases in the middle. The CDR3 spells CASSLPVSGKSTNEKLFF. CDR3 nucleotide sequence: TGTGCCAGCAGCTTGCCGGTTAGTGGCAAATCAACTAATGAAAAACTGTTTTTT. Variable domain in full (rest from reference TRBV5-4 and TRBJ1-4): ETGVTQSPTHLIKTRGQQVTLRCSSQSGHNTVSWYQQALGQGPQFIFQYYREEENGRGNFPPRFSGLQFPNYSSELNVNALELDDSALYLCASSLPVSGKSTNEKLFFGSGTQLSVL.

The CDR3 nucleotides read TGTGCCACCAGCAGAGTCCCCCTCACAGCTTCAACTAATGAAAAACTGTTTTTT. Translation: CATSRVPLTASTNEKLFF. This chain joins TRBV15 and TRBJ1-4; D is ambiguous. The CDR3 length is 18 residues. Trimming took off 1 base at V and 0 bases at J, with 15 bases between the two ends. Per the germline V gene, CDR1 is LNHNV and CDR2 is YYDKDF (reference sequence).

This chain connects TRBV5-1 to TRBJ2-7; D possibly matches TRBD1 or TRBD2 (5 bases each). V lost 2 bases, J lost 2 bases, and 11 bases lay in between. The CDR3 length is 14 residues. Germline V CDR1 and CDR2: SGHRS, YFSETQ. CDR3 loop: CASSFRDGPYEQYF. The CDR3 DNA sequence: TGCGCCAGCAGCTTCCGGGACGGTCCCTACGAGCAGTACTTC.

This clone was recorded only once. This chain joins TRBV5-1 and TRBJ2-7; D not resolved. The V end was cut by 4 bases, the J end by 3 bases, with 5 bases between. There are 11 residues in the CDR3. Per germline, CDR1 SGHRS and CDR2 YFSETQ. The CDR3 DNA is TGCGCCAGCAGCCAGGACTACGAGCAGTACTTC. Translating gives CASSQDYEQYF.

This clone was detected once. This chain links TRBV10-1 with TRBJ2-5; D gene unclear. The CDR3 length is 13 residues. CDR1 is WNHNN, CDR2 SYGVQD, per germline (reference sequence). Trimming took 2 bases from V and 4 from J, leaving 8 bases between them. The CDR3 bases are TGCGCCAGCAGTGAGACCCCTGGAGAGACCCAGTACTTC. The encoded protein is CASSETPGETQYF.

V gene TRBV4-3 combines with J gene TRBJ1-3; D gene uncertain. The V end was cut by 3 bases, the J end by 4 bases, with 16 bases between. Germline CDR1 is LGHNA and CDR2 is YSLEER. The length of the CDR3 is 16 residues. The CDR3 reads CASSQSPGSLGNTIYF. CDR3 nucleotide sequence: TGCGCCAGCAGCCAGTCCCCGGGTAGTCTCGGAAACACCATATATTTT.

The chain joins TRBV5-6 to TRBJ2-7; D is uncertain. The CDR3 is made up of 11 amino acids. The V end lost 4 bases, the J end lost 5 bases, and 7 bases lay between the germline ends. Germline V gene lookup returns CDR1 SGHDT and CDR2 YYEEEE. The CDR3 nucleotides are TGTGCCAGCAGCCTCAACGACGAGCAGTACTTC. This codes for CASSLNDEQYF.

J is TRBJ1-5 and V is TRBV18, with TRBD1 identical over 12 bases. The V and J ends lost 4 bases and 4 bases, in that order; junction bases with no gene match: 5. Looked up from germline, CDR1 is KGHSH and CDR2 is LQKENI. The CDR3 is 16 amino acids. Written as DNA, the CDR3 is TGTGCCAGCTCACGGGGACAGGGGGCGAGGAATCAGCCCCAGCATTTT. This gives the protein CASSRGQGARNQPQHF.

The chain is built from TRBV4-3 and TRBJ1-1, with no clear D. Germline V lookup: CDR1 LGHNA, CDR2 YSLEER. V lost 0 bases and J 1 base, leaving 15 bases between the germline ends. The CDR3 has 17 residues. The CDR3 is CASSQDRDWEGNTEAFF. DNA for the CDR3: TGCGCCAGCAGCCAAGATAGAGATTGGGAGGGGAACACTGAAGCTTTCTTT.